The 27 T cell receptor beta chains given below trace back to one sample, sequenced in a study of blood T cell repertoires in COVID-19. TCRdb keeps only in-frame clones here, not all; method: immunoSEQ multiplex PCR. The sample gives about 280,000 clones, around nine tenths of which show up once; approximately 10% is in the top ten. Sequenced input: peripheral blood. The receptors derive from a young woman with COVID-19, enrolled during active disease.

This clone has just one count. The chain uses TRBV2 and TRBJ2-2; possible D gene TRBD2, 6 bases. CDR1 and CDR2 from the germline V gene are SNHLY and FYNNEI. V gave up 3 bases and J gave up 3 bases, with 11 bases separating them. The CDR3 sequence is 15 residues long. The CDR3 spells CASSDRGTYTGELFF. In DNA, the CDR3 is TGTGCCAGCAGTGACCGGGGGACTTACACCGGGGAGCTGTTTTTT.

This chain links TRBV6-5 with TRBJ1-1; possible D gene TRBD1, 5 bases. Germline V gene lookup returns CDR1 MNHEY and CDR2 SVGAGI. The CDR3 totals 13 residues. The ends were cut back, 4 bases at V and 2 bases at J, with 8 bases in the middle. The CDR3 spells CASSSGTNTEAFF. The CDR3 DNA follows: TGTGCCAGCAGTTCAGGGACTAACACTGAAGCTTTCTTT.

The chain has TRBV28 and TRBJ2-7; tentatively, D is TRBD1 (6 bases). V was cut by 2 bases and J by 3 bases, with 14 bases left in between. Per germline, CDR1 MDHEN and CDR2 SYDVKM. The CDR3 consists of 15 residues. CDR3 protein: CASSLGGHIFYEQYF. Written as DNA, the CDR3 is TGTGCCAGCAGTTTAGGGGGACATATTTTCTACGAGCAGTACTTC.

The chain carries TRBV2 and TRBJ1-6; the D gene is possibly TRBD1 (6 bases). Per germline, CDR1 SNHLY and CDR2 FYNNEI. The CDR3 runs to 16 residues. Trimming took off 6 bases at V and 0 bases at J, with 12 bases between the two ends. Written as DNA, the CDR3 is TGTGCCAGCAGCCGGGACACTAGCTCCTATAATTCACCCCTCCACTTT. It specifies CASSRDTSSYNSPLHF.

This clone was seen once. The rearrangement uses TRBV20-1 and TRBJ2-7; TRBD1 aligns across 7 bases. CDR1 DFQATT and CDR2 SNEGSKA come from the germline V gene (reference sequence). The CDR3 has 13 amino acids. Losses at the gene ends were 3 bases for V and 3 bases for J; bases not matched to a gene: 5. CDR3 sequence (DNA): TGCAGTGCTAGTTCAGACAGGGACTACGAGCAGTACTTC. As protein: CSASSDRDYEQYF.

V usage is TRBV11-2 and J usage is TRBJ2-1; 10 positions match TRBD2. This CDR3 is built from 17 residues. Per the germline V gene, CDR1 is SGHAT and CDR2 is FQNNGV. After removal of 10 bases from V and 0 bases from J, the junction contained 12 bases not matched to a gene. CDR3 DNA: TGTGCCACCAAGGAGGGTAGCGGGGGGAGCTCCTACAATGAGCAGTTCTTC. Translating gives CATKEGSGGSSYNEQFF. Complete variable domain (other parts from reference TRBV11-2 and TRBJ2-1): EAGVAQSPRYKIIEKRQSVAFWCNPISGHATLYWYQQILGQGPKLLIQFQNNGVVDDSQLPKDRFSAERLKGVDSTLKIQPAKLEDSAVYLCATKEGSGGSSYNEQFFGPGTRLTVL.

In DNA, the CDR3 is TGTGCCAGCAGTGGACAGGGGGCGGGAAATCAGCCCCAGCATTTT. This gives the protein CASSGQGAGNQPQHF. The chain employs TRBV6-2 or TRBV6-3 and TRBJ1-5, with 11 bases that match TRBD1. Looked up from germline, CDR1 is MNHEY and CDR2 is SVGEGT. The CDR3 loop spans 15 amino acids. Losses at the gene ends were 5 bases for V and 4 bases for J; bases not matched to a gene: 4.

V is TRBV5-4 and J is TRBJ2-4; the match to TRBD1 covers 8 bases. In germline, CDR1 is SGHNT, CDR2 YYREEE (reference sequence). CDR3 length equals 13 residues. The V segment lost 4 bases and the J segment 5 bases; nucleotides outside the gene matches: 2. CDR3 residues: CASSLTGENIQYF. The CDR3 region has the DNA TGTGCCAGCAGCCTGACAGGGGAAAACATTCAGTACTTC.

The chain has TRBV7-9 and TRBJ2-3, with 12 bases identical to TRBD2. The CDR3 totals 15 residues. From germline, CDR1 is SEHNR and CDR2 FQNEAQ (reference sequence). Trimming removed 4 bases from V and 6 bases from J; junction bases left unmatched: 5. CDR3: CASSSLAGGFDTQYF. CDR3 coding DNA: TGTGCCAGCAGCTCCCTAGCGGGGGGGTTTGATACGCAGTATTTT.

The chain couples TRBV14 to TRBJ1-1; D remains ambiguous. The CDR3 extends over 14 amino acids. Germline assignment: CDR1 SGHDN and CDR2 FVKESK. With 1 base removed from V and 7 bases from J, the gap between germline ends came to 13 bases. CDR3 loop: CASSQGRFAVEAFF. The CDR3 DNA reads TGTGCCAGCAGCCAAGGTCGATTCGCAGTTGAAGCTTTCTTT.

J is TRBJ1-5 and V is TRBV19; unclear D gene. Trimming removed 7 bases at V and 5 bases at J, with 12 bases between. This CDR3 is 13 amino acids long. The V gene's germline CDR1 is LNHDA and CDR2 SQIVND (reference sequence). The CDR3 region is CASTPDKYQPQHF. The CDR3 DNA reads as TGTGCCAGTACTCCCGACAAGTATCAGCCCCAGCATTTT.

The V gene is TRBV7-9, the J gene TRBJ2-5; maybe TRBD2 (7 bases). This CDR3 is 12 amino acids long. Germline lookup yields CDR1 SEHNR and CDR2 FQNEAQ (reference sequence). V shed 6 bases and J shed 4 bases, with 9 bases lying between them. The CDR3 bases are TGTGCCAGCAGTCGGGGGGCAGAGACCCAGTACTTC. Its translation: CASSRGAETQYF.

This clone was seen more than once but under ten times. The chain couples TRBV4-1 to TRBJ2-1, with TRBD2 matching 8 bases. Trimming removed 7 bases from V and 3 bases from J; junction bases left unmatched: 8. The CDR3 consists of 15 residues. Looked up from germline, CDR1 is MGHRA and CDR2 is YSYEKL. The CDR3 sequence: CASNRPGGHYNEQFF. CDR3 DNA: TGCGCCAGCAACCGTCCGGGGGGGCACTACAATGAGCAGTTCTTC.

In DNA form, the CDR3 reads TGTGCCAGCAGCTTAGTTGCAGATGAAAAACTGTTTTTT. It translates to CASSLVADEKLFF. This chain uses TRBV7-2 with TRBJ1-4; D gene ambiguous. The CDR3 runs 13 residues. Trimming cost V 1 base and J 6 bases, with 6 bases left between them. Germline values: CDR1 SGHTA, CDR2 FQGNSA.

The genes are TRBV19 and TRBJ1-6; 8 bases line up with TRBD1. The V gene end was trimmed by 3 bases and the J gene end by 7 bases; junction bases not matched to a gene: 2. The CDR3 consists of 14 residues. Germline CDR1 is LNHDA and CDR2 is SQIVND (reference sequence). The CDR3 region is CASSIQGANSPLHF. The CDR3 bases are TGTGCCAGTAGTATTCAGGGGGCAAATTCACCCCTCCACTTT.

The genes are TRBV12-5 and TRBJ2-7; D gene unclear. Trimming cost V 5 bases and J 3 bases, with 5 bases left between them. CDR3 size: 11 residues. Germline CDR1 LGHNT, CDR2 FRNRAP. The chain's CDR3 is CASGAYYEQYF. The CDR3 bases are TGTGCTAGTGGTGCCTACTACGAGCAGTACTTC. Using reference TRBV12-5 and TRBJ2-7 for the parts outside the CDR3, the full variable domain is DARVTQTPRHKVTEMGQEVTMRCQPILGHNTVFWYRQTMMQGLELLAYFRNRAPLDDSGMPKDRFSAEMPDATLATLKIQPSEPRDSAVYFCASGAYYEQYFGPGTRLTVT.

This clone has a handful of counts. The chain combines TRBV4-1 with TRBJ2-7; D perhaps matches TRBD1 (5 bases). Germline CDR1 MGHRA, CDR2 YSYEKL. V lost 0 bases to trimming and J lost 4 bases, with 10 bases between them. This CDR3 has 14 residues. In nucleotides, the CDR3 is TGCGCCAGCAGCCAAGATCCAGGGCGTTACGAGCAGTACTTC. Its translation: CASSQDPGRYEQYF.

This chain links TRBV5-3 with TRBJ1-1; tentative D call: TRBD1 (5 bases). TRBV5-3 is reported as an ORF; its role is uncertain. Trimming removed 0 bases from V and 3 bases from J, with 9 bases in between. This CDR3 is built from 14 residues. CDR3 loop: CARSLGTGDTEAFF. CDR3 nucleotides: TGTGCCAGAAGCTTGGGAACGGGGGACACTGAAGCTTTCTTT.

This clone was seen once. This chain uses TRBV2 with TRBJ2-5, with D maybe TRBD2 (5 bases). Germline CDR1 is SNHLY and CDR2 is FYNNEI. This CDR3 contains 11 residues. Between the trimmed V and J ends, which lost 7 bases and 3 bases, there was a span of 6 bases. CDR3 sequence (DNA): TGTGCCAGCAAGGAGGAAGAGACCCAGTACTTC. It specifies CASKEEETQYF. Looking up the rest from reference TRBV2 and TRBJ2-5 gives the full variable domain: EPEVTQTPSHQVTQMGQEVILRCVPISNHLYFYWYRQILGQKVEFLVSFYNNEISEKSEIFDDQFSVERPDGSNFTLKIRSTKLEDSAMYFCASKEEETQYFGPGTRLLVL.

The chain uses TRBV15 and TRBJ1-1; 7 positions agree with TRBD1. The J segment lost 2 bases and the V segment lost 1 base, leaving 7 bases of the junction unmatched. In germline, CDR1 is LNHNV, CDR2 YYDKDF (reference sequence). The CDR3 totals 16 residues. The CDR3 sequence is CATSRVSGTVNTEAFF. The CDR3 DNA follows: TGTGCCACCAGCAGAGTATCCGGGACAGTCAACACTGAAGCTTTCTTT.

This clone occurred once. The chain uses TRBV7-7 and TRBJ2-3; 8 nucleotides match TRBD2. The CDR3 runs to 15 residues. After removal of 1 base from V and 2 bases from J, the junction contained 2 bases not matched to a gene. Germline loops: CDR1 SSHAT, CDR2 FNYEAQ (reference sequence). CDR3 residues: CASSLGGGPTDTQYF. The CDR3 DNA reads TGTGCCAGCAGCTTAGGCGGGGGGCCCACAGATACGCAGTATTTT. Variable domain in full (rest from reference TRBV7-7 and TRBJ2-3): GAGVSQSPRYKVTKRGQDVTLRCDPISSHATLYWYQQALGQGPEFLTYFNYEAQPDKSGLPSDRFSAERPEGSISTLTIQRTEQRDSAMYRCASSLGGGPTDTQYFGPGTRLTVL.

The V call is TRBV6-1, the J call TRBJ2-1, with TRBD1 matching over 10 bases. Germline trimming cut 3 bases from V and 12 bases from J; bases unmatched to any gene: 11. The CDR3 extends over 15 amino acids. CDR1 MNHNS and CDR2 SASEGT come from the germline V gene. DNA for the CDR3: TGTGCCAGCAGTGAGCCATCGACAGGGGGCAAGGGGCAGTTCTTC. Translated, it gives CASSEPSTGGKGQFF.

V is TRBV7-6 and J is TRBJ2-7; 10 nucleotides agree with TRBD2. The CDR3 runs to 15 residues. Trimming at V came to 5 bases and at J to 1 base, leaving 5 bases not matched to a gene. Germline CDR1 SGHVS, CDR2 FNYEAQ. CDR3 loop: CASSRGTSVSYEQYF. For the CDR3, the DNA is TGTGCCAGCAGCCGAGGGACTAGCGTATCCTACGAGCAGTACTTC.

This clone was detected once. The chain employs TRBV6-5 and TRBJ1-1; possibly TRBD1 for D (6 bases). CDR1 and CDR2 (germline): MNHEY, SVGAGI. V lost 2 bases and J lost 5, with 12 bases in between. The CDR3 loop spans 14 amino acids. CDR3 in DNA: TGTGCCAGCAGTTACACCTCAGGGGTGACTGAAGCTTTCTTT. Protein sequence: CASSYTSGVTEAFF.

This clone was recorded once. The chain carries TRBV28 and TRBJ1-3, with TRBD1 matching over 7 bases. Trimming removed 5 bases from V and 4 bases from J; junction bases left unmatched: 8. Germline assignment: CDR1 MDHEN and CDR2 SYDVKM. This CDR3 is built from 15 residues. The CDR3, as DNA: TGTGCCAGCAGTGCTACCAGGGGGATCGGAAACACCATATATTTT. Protein product: CASSATRGIGNTIYF.

The J gene is TRBJ2-7, the V gene TRBV4-2; tentative D call: TRBD2 (6 bases). Trimming stripped 0 bases from V and 0 bases from J, with 15 bases between. The CDR3 length is 17 residues. CDR1 LGHNA and CDR2 YNFKEQ come from the germline V gene. The CDR3 loop is CASSQDPGGESSYEQYF. The DNA of the CDR3 is TGTGCCAGCAGCCAAGATCCGGGCGGGGAGAGCTCCTACGAGCAGTACTTC.

The genes are TRBV5-1 and TRBJ2-1; D perhaps matches TRBD1 (6 bases). V lost 4 bases, J lost 2 bases, and 10 bases lay in between. The CDR3 is 14 amino acids. In germline, CDR1 is SGHRS, CDR2 YFSETQ. The DNA of the CDR3 is TGCGCCAGCAGCCCTCGGACAGCCTACAATGAGCAGTTCTTC. Amino acid sequence: CASSPRTAYNEQFF.